Below, one T cell receptor (beta chain) is given with its context. V lost 5 bases, J lost 4 bases, and 9 bases lay in between. CDR1 is MNHEY, CDR2 SMNVEV, per germline (reference sequence). CDR3 size: 13 residues. Profiling relied on immunoSEQ multiplex PCR, and the TCRdb table lists in-frame clones only, not all of them. Of 69,000 or so clones in the sample, around 84% were seen once. This record belongs to a study of OX40 agonist ivuxolimab in advanced cancers. The chain recombines TRBV27 with TRBJ2-1; a possible D gene is TRBD2 (5 bases). This receptor was obtained from an adult with an advanced solid tumor such as melanoma, head and neck, liver or kidney cancer. The material sequenced was CD4+ or CD8+ T cells sorted from blood, taken in a trial of the OX40 agonist ivuxolimab. The CDR3 loop is CASSKLDYNEQFF. DNA for the CDR3: TGTGCCAGCAGTAAACTAGATTACAATGAGCAGTTCTTC.